One T cell receptor beta chain is described in this entry. Its matching antigen is unknown. This specimen belongs to a study of cytomegalovirus exposure and HLA in healthy donors. Study-wide findings and caveats: Further analysis was carried out later, and it showed several of the most significant clusters appearing linked to common viral pathogens. Another analysis was done later, and it associated approximately 18,000 TCR beta sequences with HLA alleles at 0.05 false discovery rate. HLA restriction was apparent for most CMV-associated TCR beta chains in a later analysis.

The CDR3 sequence is 14 residues long. Germline loops: CDR1 MNHNY, CDR2 SVGAGI (reference sequence). V lost 4 bases, J lost 6 bases, and 16 bases lay in between. The primer mix had 60 Vbeta and 13 Jbeta primers. Repertoires were generated with immunoSEQ multiplex PCR, while TCRdb's copy carries only in-frame clones and drops some. The sample consists of some 180,000 clones, around 80% of them appearing once. V gene TRBV6-6 combines with J gene TRBJ2-7, with D maybe TRBD1 (7 bases). The sequence derives from a young woman in good health and CMV-seropositive. Sequenced input: PBMCs. The CDR3 region has the DNA TGTGCCAGCAGTTCTCGGAGGGGGCTCGGCGAGCAGTACTTC. Its translation is CASSSRRGLGEQYF.